This T cell receptor beta chain was sequenced in a study of blood T cells in healthy people across ages. Study background: Per two T cells, template switching captured roughly one barcoded beta molecule.

The study's findings and limits: Naive CD4+ cell counts and diversity both ran higher in long-lived than in aged donors.

V trimming: 6 bases; J trimming: 4 bases; junction bases outside the gene matches: 5. The CDR3 loop spans 13 amino acids. The germline V gene encodes CDR1 MDHEN and CDR2 SYDVKM. Alongside a J-beta primer mix, a sample-barcoded 5' primer served in a second PCR lasting roughly 7 to 12 cycles. TCRdb called the 5' RACE reads again in MiXCR, with one record for every CDR3 protein. The data show 780,000 or so distinct CDR3 sequences, about 48% seen once. Per-sample yields of isolated PBMCs were at least 6 million. Per individual sample, total RNA of at least 5 micrograms was extracted. This clonotype was seen a handful of times. The target antigen is unknown.

Sequences were obtained from blood. The receptor was derived from an elderly man in good health. This chain links TRBV28 with TRBJ1-2; 7 bases map to TRBD1. CDR3 DNA: TGTGCCAGCAGCCAGACAGGGATCTATGGCTACACCTTC. Its translation is CASSQTGIYGYTF.